This T cell receptor (beta chain) comes out of a study of OX40 agonist ivuxolimab in advanced cancers. Concerning this clone: Its specificity is not known.

Clones were read by immunoSEQ multiplex PCR, and TCRdb kept only the in-frame ones, dropping some. The sample holds roughly 80,000 clones; around four fifths are singletons and the top ten take 0.76%. Findings of the study overall: Determination of antigen specificity was not performed for the expanded peripheral T cells.

Patients were ineligible given autoimmune disease history or systemic immunosuppression. Trimming stripped 0 bases from V and 3 bases from J, with 11 bases between. The CDR3 is 15 residues long. Germline V lookup: CDR1 MNHEY, CDR2 SVGAGI. The TCR originated in an adult with an advanced solid tumor such as melanoma, head and neck, liver or kidney cancer. The chain combines TRBV6-5 with TRBJ1-2; D not certain. The specimen comprised CD4+ or CD8+ T cells sorted from blood, sampled in a trial of the OX40 agonist ivuxolimab. In nucleotides, the CDR3 is TGTGCCAGCAGTTACTCGACCCCCGGATACTATGGCTACACCTTC. It yields the protein CASSYSTPGYYGYTF.